One T cell receptor beta chain is described in this entry. What it binds is unknown. The entry originates in a study of naive and memory T cell subsets. General study findings and limits: A few larger clonotypes appeared in naive repertoires, especially CD8, possibly memory cells re-expressing CD45RA.

The CDR3 is made up of 15 amino acids. The V end was cut by 0 bases, the J end by 1 base, with 10 bases between. Germline V gene lookup returns CDR1 SGHRS and CDR2 YFSETQ. The beta constant-region primer was an equimolar mix of two oligonucleotides covering TRBC1 and TRBC2. Ligated cDNA was amplified by four rounds of PCR with nested alpha and beta constant-region primers and SP2. TCRdb reprocessed the UMI-ligation and nested PCR reads via MiXCR and lists one record per CDR3 protein. The data show about 150,000 distinct CDR3 sequences, under 25% seen once. Cells stained for CD3, CD4, CD8, CD45RA, CD27 and viability were sorted into four CD45RA/CD27 subsets.

Sample: naive CD4+ T cells from blood. The sequence was collected from a human donor in good health. This sequence joins TRBV5-1 and TRBJ1-1; D possibly corresponds to TRBD1 (5 bases). CDR3 residues: CASSLVGGANTEAFF. DNA for the CDR3: TGCGCCAGCAGCTTGGTTGGGGGAGCGAACACTGAAGCTTTCTTT.